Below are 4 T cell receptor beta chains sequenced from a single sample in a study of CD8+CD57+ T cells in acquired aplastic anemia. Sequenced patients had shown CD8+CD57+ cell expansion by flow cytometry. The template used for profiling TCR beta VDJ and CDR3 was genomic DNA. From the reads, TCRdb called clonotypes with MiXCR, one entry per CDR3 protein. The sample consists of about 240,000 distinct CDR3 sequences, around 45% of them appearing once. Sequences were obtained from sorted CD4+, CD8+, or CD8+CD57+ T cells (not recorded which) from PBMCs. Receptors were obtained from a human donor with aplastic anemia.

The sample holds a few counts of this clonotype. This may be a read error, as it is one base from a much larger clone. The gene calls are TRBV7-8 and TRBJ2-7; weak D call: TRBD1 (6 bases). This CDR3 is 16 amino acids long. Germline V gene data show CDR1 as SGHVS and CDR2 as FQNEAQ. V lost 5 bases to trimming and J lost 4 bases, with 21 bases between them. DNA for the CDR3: TGTGCCAGCAGCCAGGGCGAACCGGAACAGGGTTACGAGCAGTACTTC. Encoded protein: CASSQGEPEQGYEQYF.

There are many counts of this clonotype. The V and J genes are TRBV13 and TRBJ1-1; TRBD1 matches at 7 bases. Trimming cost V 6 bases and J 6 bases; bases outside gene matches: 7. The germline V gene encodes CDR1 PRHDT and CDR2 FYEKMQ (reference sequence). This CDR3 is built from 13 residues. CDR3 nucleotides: TGTGCCAGCAGTTTACAGGGGTACGCTGAAGCTTTCTTT. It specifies CASSLQGYAEAFF.

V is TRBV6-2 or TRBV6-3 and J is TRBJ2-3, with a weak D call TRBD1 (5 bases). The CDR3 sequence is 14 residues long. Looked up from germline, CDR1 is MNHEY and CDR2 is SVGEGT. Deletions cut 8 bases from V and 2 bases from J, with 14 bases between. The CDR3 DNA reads TGTGCCAGCGGCGATAGGACATTCACAGATACGCAGTATTTT. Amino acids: CASGDRTFTDTQYF.

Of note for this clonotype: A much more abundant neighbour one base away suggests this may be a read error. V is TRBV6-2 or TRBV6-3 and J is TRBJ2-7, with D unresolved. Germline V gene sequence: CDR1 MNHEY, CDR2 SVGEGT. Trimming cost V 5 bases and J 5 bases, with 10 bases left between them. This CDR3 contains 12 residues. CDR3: CASSHGSHEQYF. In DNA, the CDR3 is TGTGCCAGCAGTCACGGTAGTCACGAGCAGTACTTC.